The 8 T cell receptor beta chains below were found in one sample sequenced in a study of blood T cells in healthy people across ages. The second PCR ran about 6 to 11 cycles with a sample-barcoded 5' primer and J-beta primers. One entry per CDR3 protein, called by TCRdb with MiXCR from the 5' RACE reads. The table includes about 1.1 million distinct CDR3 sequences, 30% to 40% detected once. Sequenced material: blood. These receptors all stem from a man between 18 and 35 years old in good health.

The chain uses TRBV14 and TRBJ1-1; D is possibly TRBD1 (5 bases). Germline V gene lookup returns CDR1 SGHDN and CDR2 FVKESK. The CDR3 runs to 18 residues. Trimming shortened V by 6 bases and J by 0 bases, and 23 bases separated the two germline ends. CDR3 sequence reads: CASSRLVGESLLNTEAFF. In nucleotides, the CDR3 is TGTGCCAGCAGTCGCCTAGTAGGGGAGAGTTTGTTGAACACTGAAGCTTTCTTT.

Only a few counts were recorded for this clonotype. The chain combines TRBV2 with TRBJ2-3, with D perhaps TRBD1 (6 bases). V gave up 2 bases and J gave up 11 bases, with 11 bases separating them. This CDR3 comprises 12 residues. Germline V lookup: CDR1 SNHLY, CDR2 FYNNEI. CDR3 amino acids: CASSERDIGQYF. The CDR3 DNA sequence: TGTGCCAGCAGTGAAAGGGACATCGGGCAGTATTTT.

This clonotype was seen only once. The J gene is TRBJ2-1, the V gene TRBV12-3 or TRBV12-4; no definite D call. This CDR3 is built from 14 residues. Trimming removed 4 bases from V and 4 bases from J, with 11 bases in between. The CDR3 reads CASSSTPRYNEQFF. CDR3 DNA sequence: TGTGCCAGCAGTTCAACCCCGAGATACAATGAGCAGTTCTTC.

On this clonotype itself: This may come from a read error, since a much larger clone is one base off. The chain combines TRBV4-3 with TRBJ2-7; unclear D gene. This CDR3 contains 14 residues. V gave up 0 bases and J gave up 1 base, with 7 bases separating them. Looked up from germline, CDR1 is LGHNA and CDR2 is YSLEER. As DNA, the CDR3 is TGCGCCAGCAGCCAAGACCAGAGATCCTACGAGCAGTACTTC. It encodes CASSQDQRSYEQYF.

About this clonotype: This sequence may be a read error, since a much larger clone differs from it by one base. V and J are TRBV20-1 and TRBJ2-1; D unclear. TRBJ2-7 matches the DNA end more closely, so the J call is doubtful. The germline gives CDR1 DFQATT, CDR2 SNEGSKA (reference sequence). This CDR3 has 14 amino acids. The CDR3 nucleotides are TGCAGTGCTCCAGGCCTCTGGGCAAACAATGAGCAGTACTTC. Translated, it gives CSAPGLWANNEQYF.

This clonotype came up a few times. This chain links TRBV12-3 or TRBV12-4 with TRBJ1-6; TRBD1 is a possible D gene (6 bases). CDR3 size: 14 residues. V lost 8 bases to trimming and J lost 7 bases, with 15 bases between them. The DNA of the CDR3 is TGTGCCAGCCGATCGACAGGTTTGAATTCACCCCTCCACTTT. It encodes CASRSTGLNSPLHF.

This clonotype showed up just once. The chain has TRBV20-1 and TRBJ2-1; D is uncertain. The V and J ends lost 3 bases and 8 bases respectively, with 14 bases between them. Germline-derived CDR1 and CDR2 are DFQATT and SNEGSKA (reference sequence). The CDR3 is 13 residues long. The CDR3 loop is CSASQPIGDEQFF. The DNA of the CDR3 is TGCAGTGCTAGCCAGCCCATCGGCGATGAGCAGTTCTTC.

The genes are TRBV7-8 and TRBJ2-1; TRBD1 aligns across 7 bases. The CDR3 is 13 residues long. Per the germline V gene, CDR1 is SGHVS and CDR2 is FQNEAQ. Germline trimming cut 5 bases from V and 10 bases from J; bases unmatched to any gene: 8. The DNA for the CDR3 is TGTGCCAGCAGCGTAGGGGGCCGGGCGGAGCAGTTCTTC. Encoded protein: CASSVGGRAEQFF.